These T cell receptor beta chains were read from a single sample in a study of OX40 agonist ivuxolimab in advanced cancers. Libraries were prepared by immunoSEQ multiplex PCR; TCRdb keeps only in-frame clonotypes and omits some of them. The sample has around 74,000 clones; 85% to 95% are singletons. Sequences were derived from CD4+ or CD8+ T cells sorted from blood, sampled in a trial of the OX40 agonist ivuxolimab. Source of these receptors: an adult with an advanced solid tumor such as melanoma, head and neck, liver or kidney cancer. CDR3s include the opening cysteine and the closing phenylalanine or tryptophan. A D gene is named only where the DNA matches it firmly. Only some rows state a clone size, as once, few, many or a class for expanded clones.

-	-	TRBV6-5	TRBJ2-7	CASSSPEEQYF	TGTGCCAGCAGTTCGCCGGAGGAGCAGTACTTC
-	-	TRBV29-1	TRBJ2-2	CSVVSANTGELFF	TGCAGCGTTGTTTCAGCGAACACCGGGGAGCTGTTTTTT
TRBD1	-	TRBV7-9	TRBJ1-6	CASRTGSSPLHF	TGTGCCAGCCGGACAGGGTCTTCACCCCTCCACTTT
-	-	TRBV5-1	TRBJ2-7	CASSFLTAYEQYF	TGCGCCAGCAGCTTTTTGACAGCCTACGAGCAGTACTTC
TRBD1	-	TRBV6-5	TRBJ1-2	CASSTDRVLDGYTF	TGTGCCAGCAGTACCGACAGGGTGTTGGATGGCTACACCTTC
TRBD1	-	TRBV5-1	TRBJ2-5	CASSFPGQGNQETQYF	TGCGCCAGCAGCTTTCCGGGACAGGGGAACCAAGAGACCCAGTACTTC
-	-	TRBV7-9	TRBJ1-4	CASSLWNRIGEKLFF	TGTGCCAGCAGCTTGTGGAACAGGATCGGTGAAAAACTGTTTTTT
TRBD1	-	TRBV5-6	TRBJ1-2	CASSTGTGVPNYGYTF	TGTGCCAGCAGCACCGGGACAGGGGTCCCTAACTATGGCTACACCTTC
-	-	TRBV9	TRBJ2-3	CASSVGTSTDTQYF	TGTGCCAGCAGCGTCGGGACTAGCACAGATACGCAGTATTTT
-	-	TRBV21-1	TRBJ2-5	CASSKAAKETQYF	TGTGCCAGCAGCAAAGCGGCTAAAGAGACCCAGTACTTC
-	-	TRBV27	TRBJ1-1	CASIQPGSEAFF	TGTGCCAGCATCCAGCCAGGCTCTGAAGCTTTCTTT
-	few	TRBV5-6	TRBJ2-6	CASSWIGSGANVLTF	TGTGCCAGCAGCTGGATTGGCTCTGGGGCCAACGTCCTGACTTTC
TRBD2	-	TRBV6-6	TRBJ2-7	CASSRGEQTYEQYF	TGTGCCAGCAGTCGGGGGGAACAGACTTACGAGCAGTACTTC
-	-	TRBV4-3	TRBJ1-1	CASSQDRRGITEAFF	TGCGCCAGCAGCCAAGATCGGAGGGGAATCACTGAAGCTTTCTTT
-	-	TRBV27	TRBJ1-2	CASSLLLGDGYTF	TGTGCCAGCAGTTTATTACTGGGAGATGGCTACACCTTC
-	-	TRBV9	TRBJ2-7	CASSVGGGAGNEQYF	TGTGCCAGCAGCGTAGGGGGGGGCGCAGGAAACGAGCAGTACTTC
TRBD2	once	TRBV5-6	TRBJ2-3	CASSSGTSTDTQYF	TGTGCCAGCAGCAGCGGGACTAGCACGGATACGCAGTATTTT
-	-	TRBV19	TRBJ1-1	CASIGFGWETEAFF	TGTGCCAGTATCGGGTTTGGGTGGGAGACTGAAGCTTTCTTT
-	-	TRBV9	TRBJ1-3	CASSPYDFSGNTIYF	TGTGCCAGCAGCCCCTATGATTTCTCTGGAAACACCATATATTTT
-	-	TRBV13	TRBJ1-5	CASSSFNQPQHF	TGTGCCAGCAGCTCCTTCAATCAGCCCCAGCATTTT
-	few	TRBV2	TRBJ1-1	CASTGTLNTEAFF	TGTGCCAGCACCGGGACACTAAACACTGAAGCTTTCTTT
-	once	TRBV12-5	TRBJ2-2	CASGLRQANTGELFF	TGTGCTAGTGGTTTGAGACAGGCGAACACCGGGGAGCTGTTTTTT
-	-	TRBV6-6	TRBJ2-7	CASSYSVLYEQYF	TGTGCCAGCAGTTACTCAGTCCTATACGAGCAGTACTTC
-	-	TRBV5-1	TRBJ2-2	CASATGPGELFF	TGCGCCAGCGCGACGGGTCCCGGGGAGCTGTTTTTT